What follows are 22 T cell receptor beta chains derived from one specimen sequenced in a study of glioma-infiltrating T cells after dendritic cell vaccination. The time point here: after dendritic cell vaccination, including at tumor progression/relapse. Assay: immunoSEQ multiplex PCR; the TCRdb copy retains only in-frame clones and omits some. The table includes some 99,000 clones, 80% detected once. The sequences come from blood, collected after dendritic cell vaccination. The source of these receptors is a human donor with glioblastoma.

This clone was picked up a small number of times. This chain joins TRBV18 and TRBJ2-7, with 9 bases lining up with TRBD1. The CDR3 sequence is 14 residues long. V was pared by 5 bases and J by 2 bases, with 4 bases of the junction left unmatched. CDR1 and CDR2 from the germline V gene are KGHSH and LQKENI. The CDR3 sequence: CASSTGDRAYEQYF. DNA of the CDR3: TGTGCCAGCTCAACCGGGGACAGGGCCTACGAGCAGTACTTC. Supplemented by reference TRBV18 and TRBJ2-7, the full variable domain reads NAGVMQNPRHLVRRRGQEARLRCSPMKGHSHVYWYRQLPEEGLKFMVYLQKENIIDESGMPKERFSAEFPKEGPSILRIQQVVRGDSAAYFCASSTGDRAYEQYFGPGTRLTVT.

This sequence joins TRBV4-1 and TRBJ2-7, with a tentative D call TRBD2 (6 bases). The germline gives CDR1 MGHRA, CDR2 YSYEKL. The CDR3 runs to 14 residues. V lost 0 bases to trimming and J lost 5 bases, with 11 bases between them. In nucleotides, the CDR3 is TGCGCCAGCAGCCAAGAACCGGGAGACCACGAGCAGTACTTC. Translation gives CASSQEPGDHEQYF.

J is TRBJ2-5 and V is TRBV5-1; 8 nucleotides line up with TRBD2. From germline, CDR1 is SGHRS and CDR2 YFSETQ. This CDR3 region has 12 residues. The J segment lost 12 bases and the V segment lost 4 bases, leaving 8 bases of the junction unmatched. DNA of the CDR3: TGCGCCAGCAGCAGGGAGACTAGCGTCAAGTACTTC. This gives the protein CASSRETSVKYF.

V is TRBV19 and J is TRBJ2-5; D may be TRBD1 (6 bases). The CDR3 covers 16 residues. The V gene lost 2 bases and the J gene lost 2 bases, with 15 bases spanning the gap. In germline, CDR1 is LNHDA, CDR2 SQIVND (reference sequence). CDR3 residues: CASSIRTLQGQETQYF. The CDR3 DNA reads TGTGCCAGTAGTATAAGAACTCTCCAGGGGCAAGAGACCCAGTACTTC.

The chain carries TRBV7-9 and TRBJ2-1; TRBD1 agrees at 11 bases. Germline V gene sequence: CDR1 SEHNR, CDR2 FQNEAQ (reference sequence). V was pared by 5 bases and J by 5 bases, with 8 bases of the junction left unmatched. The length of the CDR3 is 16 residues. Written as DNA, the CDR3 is TGTGCCAGCAGCCCAAAGGACAGGGGGCATGACAATGAGCAGTTCTTC. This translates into CASSPKDRGHDNEQFF.

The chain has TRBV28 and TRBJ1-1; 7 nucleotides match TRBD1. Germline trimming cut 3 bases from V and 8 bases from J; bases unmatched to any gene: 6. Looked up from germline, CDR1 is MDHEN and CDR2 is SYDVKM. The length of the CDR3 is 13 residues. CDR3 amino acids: CASSFRQGGEAFF. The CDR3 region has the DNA TGTGCCAGCAGTTTTCGACAGGGAGGCGAAGCTTTCTTT.

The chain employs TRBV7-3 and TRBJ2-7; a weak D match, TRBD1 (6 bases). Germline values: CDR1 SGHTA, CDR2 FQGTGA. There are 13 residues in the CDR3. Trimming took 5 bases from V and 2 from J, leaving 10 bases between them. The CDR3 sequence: CASSPKGAYEQYF. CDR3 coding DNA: TGTGCCAGCAGCCCGAAGGGGGCCTACGAGCAGTACTTC.

The DNA for the CDR3 is TGCAGCTCCCGACTAGCGGGAGAGGGAGAGCAGTACTTC. Its protein is CSSRLAGEGEQYF. This rearrangement joins TRBV29-1 to TRBJ2-7; 12 bases are a match to TRBD2. Looked up from germline, CDR1 is SQVTM and CDR2 is ANQGSEA. V lost 8 bases and J lost 7; bases outside the gene matches: 9. The CDR3 contains 13 residues.

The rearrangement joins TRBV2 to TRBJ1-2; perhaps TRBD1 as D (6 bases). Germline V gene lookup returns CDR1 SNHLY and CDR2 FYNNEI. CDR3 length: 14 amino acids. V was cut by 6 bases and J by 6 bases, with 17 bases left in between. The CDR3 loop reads CASREDSLPNGYTF. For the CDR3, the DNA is TGTGCCAGCAGAGAGGACAGCCTCCCTAATGGCTACACCTTC.

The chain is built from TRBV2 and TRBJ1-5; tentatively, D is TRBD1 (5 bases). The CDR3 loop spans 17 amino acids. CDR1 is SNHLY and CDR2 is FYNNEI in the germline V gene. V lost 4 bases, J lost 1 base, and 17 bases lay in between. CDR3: CASSGDQGGWSNQPQHF. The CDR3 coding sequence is TGTGCCAGCAGTGGCGACCAGGGTGGATGGAGCAATCAGCCCCAGCATTTT. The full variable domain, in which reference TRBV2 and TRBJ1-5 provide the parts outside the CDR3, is EPEVTQTPSHQVTQMGQEVILRCVPISNHLYFYWYRQILGQKVEFLVSFYNNEISEKSEIFDDQFSVERPDGSNFTLKIRSTKLEDSAMYFCASSGDQGGWSNQPQHFGDGTRLSIL.

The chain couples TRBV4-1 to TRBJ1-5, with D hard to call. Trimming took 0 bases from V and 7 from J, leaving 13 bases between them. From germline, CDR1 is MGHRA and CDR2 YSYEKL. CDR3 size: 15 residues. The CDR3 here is CASSQEGLAGQPQHF. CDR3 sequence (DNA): TGCGCCAGCAGCCAAGAAGGACTGGCGGGGCAGCCCCAGCATTTT.

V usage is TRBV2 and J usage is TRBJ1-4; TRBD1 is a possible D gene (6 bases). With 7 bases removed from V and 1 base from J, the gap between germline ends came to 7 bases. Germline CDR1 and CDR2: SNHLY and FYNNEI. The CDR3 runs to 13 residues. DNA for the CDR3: TGTGCCAGCAAAGGGGGAACTAATGAAAAACTGTTTTTT. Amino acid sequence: CASKGGTNEKLFF.

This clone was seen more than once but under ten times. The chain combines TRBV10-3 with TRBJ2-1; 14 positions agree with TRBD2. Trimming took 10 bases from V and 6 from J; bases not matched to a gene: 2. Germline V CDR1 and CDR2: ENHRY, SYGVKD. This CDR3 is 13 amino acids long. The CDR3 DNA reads TGTGCCAGCGGGACTAGCGGGAGCAATGAGCAGTTCTTC. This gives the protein CASGTSGSNEQFF.

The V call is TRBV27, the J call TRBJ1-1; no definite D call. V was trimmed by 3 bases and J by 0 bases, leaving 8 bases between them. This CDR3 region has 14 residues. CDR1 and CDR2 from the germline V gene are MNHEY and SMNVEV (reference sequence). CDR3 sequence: CASSFYSMNTEAFF. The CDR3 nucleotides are TGTGCCAGCAGTTTTTACAGTATGAACACTGAAGCTTTCTTT.

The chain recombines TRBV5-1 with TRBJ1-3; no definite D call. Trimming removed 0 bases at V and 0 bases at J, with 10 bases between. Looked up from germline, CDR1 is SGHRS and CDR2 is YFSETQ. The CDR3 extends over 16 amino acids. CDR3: CASSLGSPSSGNTIYF. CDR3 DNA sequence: TGCGCCAGCAGCTTGGGCTCACCGAGCTCTGGAAACACCATATATTTT.

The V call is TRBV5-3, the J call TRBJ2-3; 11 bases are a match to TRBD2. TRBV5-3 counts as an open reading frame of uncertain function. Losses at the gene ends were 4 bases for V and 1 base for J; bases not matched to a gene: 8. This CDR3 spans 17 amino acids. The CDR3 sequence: CARSGHLAGGGTDTQYF. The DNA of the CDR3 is TGTGCCAGAAGCGGACATCTAGCGGGGGGAGGCACAGATACGCAGTATTTT.

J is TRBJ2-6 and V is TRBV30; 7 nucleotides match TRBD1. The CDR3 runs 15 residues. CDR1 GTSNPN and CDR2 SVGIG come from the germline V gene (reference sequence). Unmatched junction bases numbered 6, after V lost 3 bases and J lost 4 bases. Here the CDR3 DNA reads TGTGCCTGGAGGGCGACAGGGATCGGGGCCAACGTCCTGACTTTC. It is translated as CAWRATGIGANVLTF.

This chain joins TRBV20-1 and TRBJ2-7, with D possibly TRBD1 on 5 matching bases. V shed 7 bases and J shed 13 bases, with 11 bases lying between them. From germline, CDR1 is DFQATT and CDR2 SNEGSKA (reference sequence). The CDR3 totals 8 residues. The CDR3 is CSDLREYF. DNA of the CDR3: TGCAGTGACCTCAGGGAATACTTC.

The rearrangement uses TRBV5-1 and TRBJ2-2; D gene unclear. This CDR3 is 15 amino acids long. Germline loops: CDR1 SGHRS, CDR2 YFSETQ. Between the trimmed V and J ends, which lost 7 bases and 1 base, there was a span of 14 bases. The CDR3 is CASAAPGRNTGELFF. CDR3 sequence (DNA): TGCGCCAGCGCCGCGCCTGGGCGGAACACCGGGGAGCTGTTTTTT.

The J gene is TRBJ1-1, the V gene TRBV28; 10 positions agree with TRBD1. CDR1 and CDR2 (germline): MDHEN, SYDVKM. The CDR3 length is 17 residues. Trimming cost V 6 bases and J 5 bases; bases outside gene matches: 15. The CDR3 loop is CASSLLFTGTGVTEAFF. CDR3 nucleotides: TGTGCCAGCAGCCTCTTATTTACCGGGACAGGGGTAACTGAAGCTTTCTTT.

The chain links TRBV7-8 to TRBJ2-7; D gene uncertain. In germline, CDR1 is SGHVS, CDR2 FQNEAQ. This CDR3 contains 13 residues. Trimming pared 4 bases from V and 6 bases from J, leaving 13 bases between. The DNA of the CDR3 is TGTGCCAGCAGCTCGCTTGGAGATAGCGAGCAGTACTTC. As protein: CASSSLGDSEQYF.

The CDR3 is CASSIRTGNTEAFF. In nucleotides, the CDR3 is TGTGCCAGCAGTATAAGAACAGGGAACACTGAAGCTTTCTTT. This rearrangement joins TRBV7-8 to TRBJ1-1; D possibly corresponds to TRBD1 (5 bases). Germline V gene lookup returns CDR1 SGHVS and CDR2 FQNEAQ. V dropped 6 bases and J dropped 1 base, with 12 bases sitting between them. This CDR3 has 14 amino acids. The variable domain in full, with the rest retrieved from reference TRBV7-8 and TRBJ1-1, is GAGVSQSPRYKVAKRGQDVALRCDPISGHVSLFWYQQALGQGPEFLTYFQNEAQLDKSGLPSDRFFAERPEGSVSTLKIQRTQQEDSAVYLCASSIRTGNTEAFFGQGTRLTVV.